This T cell receptor (beta chain) was sequenced in a study of Ad26.COV2.S vaccination and SARS-CoV-2 variants. Study-wide background: Among those in the COV1001 Ad26.COV2.S trial arm was the donor.

The count of this clone is one. Its antigen is not known. Specified treatment: 19 received Ad26.COV2.S at low or high dose, single or two shots; five or six received placebo; per-sample allocation not given. The samples were gathered on day 63 after the first injection of vaccine or placebo. Germline CDR1 is KGHSH and CDR2 is LQKENI. The CDR3 contains 13 residues. The V end was cut by 6 bases, the J end by 0 bases, with 8 bases between. The repertoire was sequenced with immunoSEQ multiplex PCR; TCRdb's copy has only in-frame clones and lacks some. The sample records roughly 380,000 clones, roughly 90% being singletons. Study-wide points: Considerable breadth of spike-specific CD8+ and CD4+ T cell responses has reportedly been documented following vaccination. It was vaccine recipients, not placebo recipients, who had the higher spike-specific TCR breadth.

V is TRBV18 and J is TRBJ2-5; D remains unclear. The TCR originated in a person aged 18-65 years who received the Ad26.COV2.S COVID-19 vaccine or a placebo. The sequencing used peripheral blood, collected in a trial of Ad26.COV2.S vaccine versus placebo. The CDR3 bases are TGTGCCAGCTCGGTCAACAACCAAGAGACCCAGTACTTC. Amino acids: CASSVNNQETQYF.